These 21 T cell receptor beta chains were sequenced from one sample in a study of T cell repertoires in cytomegalovirus infection. TCRdb reanalysed the reads using MiXCR and keeps one entry per CDR3 protein. Of approximately 990,000 distinct CDR3 sequences in the sample, roughly 30% are singletons; the top ten hold around 15%. Antigen specificity for these receptors is unknown. Sequences were derived from cultured CD8+ T cells from PBMCs, sampled from culture after CMV antigen stimulation. These receptors originate from a human donor in good health (CMV status not recorded). Some clones in this sample may be carry-over from other donors' samples.

The V and J genes are TRBV7-9 and TRBJ1-2, with D unclear. The CDR3 totals 14 residues. Germline V gene lookup returns CDR1 SEHNR and CDR2 FQNEAQ (reference sequence). The V end was cut by 2 bases, the J end by 4 bases, with 11 bases between. This chain's CDR3 is CASSLPEVGYGYTF. The DNA of the CDR3 is TGTGCCAGCAGCTTACCGGAAGTCGGCTATGGCTACACCTTC.

This clonotype was detected only a few times. The chain links TRBV7-3 to TRBJ2-2; a weak D match, TRBD1 (7 bases). Germline lookup yields CDR1 SGHTA and CDR2 FQGTGA. Trimming cost V 5 bases and J 4 bases, with 14 bases left between them. The CDR3 is made up of 15 amino acids. The CDR3 sequence is CASSGGTVSTGELFF. CDR3 DNA sequence: TGTGCCAGCAGCGGAGGGACAGTCTCCACCGGGGAGCTGTTTTTT.

The chain carries TRBV27 and TRBJ1-4, with TRBD1 identical over 9 bases. Germline V gives CDR1 MNHEY, CDR2 SMNVEV (reference sequence). V trimming: 5 bases; J trimming: 6 bases; junction bases outside the gene matches: 7. The CDR3 is 15 amino acids. CDR3 amino acids: CASSAHRDRDEKLFF. In DNA form, the CDR3 reads TGTGCCAGCAGTGCCCACCGGGACAGGGATGAAAAACTGTTTTTT.

This chain joins TRBV6-6 and TRBJ2-7, with D possibly TRBD2 on 7 matching bases. Between the trimmed V and J ends, which lost 5 bases and 3 bases, there was a span of 20 bases. The CDR3 is 16 residues long. The germline V gene encodes CDR1 MNHNY and CDR2 SVGAGI (reference sequence). In nucleotides, the CDR3 is TGTGCCAGCAGTCCAACACGAGGGGGGGGCAACTACGAGCAGTACTTC. Translated, it gives CASSPTRGGGNYEQYF.

This clonotype was detected ten times or more. The rearrangement joins TRBV7-2 to TRBJ2-6; D gene ambiguous. V was shortened by 10 bases and J by 0 bases, with 13 bases between the two germline ends. The germline V gene has CDR1 SGHTA and CDR2 FQGNSA. CDR3 size: 15 residues. CDR3 protein: CATWPRPSGANVLTF. CDR3 in DNA: TGTGCCACGTGGCCCAGGCCCTCTGGGGCCAACGTCCTGACTTTC.

The sample holds a few counts of this clonotype. The CDR3 sequence: CASSGGQVSYNEQFF. In DNA form, the CDR3 reads TGTGCCAGCAGTGGGGGACAGGTTTCTTACAATGAGCAGTTCTTC. The chain employs TRBV6-2 or TRBV6-3 and TRBJ2-1; the match to TRBD1 covers 8 bases. CDR1 and CDR2 from the germline V gene are MNHEY and SVGEGT. Unmatched junction bases numbered 7, after V lost 5 bases and J lost 4 bases. The CDR3 runs 15 residues.

This clonotype has a count of ten or more. V gene TRBV7-6 combines with J gene TRBJ2-5, with 8 bases fitting TRBD2. This CDR3 region has 17 residues. V was clipped by 2 bases and J by 5 bases; unmatched bases: 13. Per the germline V gene, CDR1 is SGHVS and CDR2 is FNYEAQ. CDR3 sequence (DNA): TGTGCCAGCAGCTTATCGACGTGGCGGGGGGCGGTCGAGACCCAGTACTTC. Its translation is CASSLSTWRGAVETQYF.

For this clonotype: At one of its ends the junction is not consistent with the germline gene, which may arise from a read error. The chain is built from TRBV27 and TRBJ1-1; no definite D call. CDR1 and CDR2 from the germline V gene are MNHEY and SMNVEV (reference sequence). The CDR3 extends over 14 amino acids. CDR3 nucleotide sequence: TGTGCCAGCAGTTCCTTGGGCCTGAAAACTGAAGCTTTCTTT. It is translated as CASSSLGLKTEAFF.

The V call is TRBV12-3 or TRBV12-4, the J call TRBJ1-1; D is perhaps TRBD1 (5 bases). The CDR3 is made up of 15 amino acids. Trimming removed 1 base at V and 6 bases at J, with 15 bases between. The DNA for the CDR3 is TGTGCCAGCAGTTTAGTGGCGGCCAGGGAGGCTGAAGCTTTCTTT. It yields the protein CASSLVAAREAEAFF.

This sequence joins TRBV20-1 and TRBJ2-3; 12 nucleotides line up with TRBD2. Germline assignment: CDR1 DFQATT and CDR2 SNEGSKA (reference sequence). Unmatched junction bases numbered 6, after V lost 4 bases and J lost 1 base. The CDR3 is 16 amino acids. The CDR3 loop is CSATPRLAGGTDTQYF. The CDR3 DNA reads TGCAGTGCTACCCCTCGACTAGCGGGGGGCACAGATACGCAGTATTTT.

This clonotype was observed a handful of times. The chain uses TRBV6-2 or TRBV6-3 and TRBJ2-2; 8 nucleotides line up with TRBD1. The CDR3 contains 16 residues. Germline V lookup: CDR1 MNHEY, CDR2 SVGEGT. J gave up 0 bases and V 8 bases, and 8 bases lay outside the gene matches. The CDR3 sequence is CASRTQGAPNTGELFF. The CDR3 DNA sequence: TGTGCCAGCCGGACCCAGGGGGCCCCGAACACCGGGGAGCTGTTTTTT.

This clonotype was counted between two and nine times. The chain combines TRBV7-2 with TRBJ1-5; possibly TRBD1 for D (5 bases). Germline CDR1 SGHTA, CDR2 FQGNSA. Trimming left V 2 bases short and J 6 bases short, with 11 bases between. The CDR3 is 14 residues long. The chain's CDR3 is CASSLSQGSQPQHF. The CDR3 DNA reads TGTGCCAGCAGCTTATCGCAGGGAAGTCAGCCCCAGCATTTT.

This clonotype has more than one count but fewer than ten. The rearrangement uses TRBV10-3 and TRBJ1-2; 7 nucleotides agree with TRBD1. The CDR3 has 16 amino acids. Unmatched junction bases numbered 6, after V lost 1 base and J lost 1 base. CDR1 is ENHRY and CDR2 is SYGVKD in the germline V gene. CDR3 region: CAISEWVDRDNYGYTF. CDR3 sequence (DNA): TGTGCCATCAGTGAGTGGGTTGACAGGGATAACTATGGCTACACCTTC.

The J gene is TRBJ2-2, the V gene TRBV6-2 or TRBV6-3, with 9 bases lining up with TRBD1. The trim removed 2 bases at V and 4 bases at J, leaving 8 bases unmatched. Germline CDR1 is MNHEY and CDR2 is SVGEGT. The CDR3 spans 17 residues. The CDR3 DNA reads TGTGCCAGCAGTTACCCCGGGACAGGGATTGTCACCGGGGAGCTGTTTTTT. It codes for CASSYPGTGIVTGELFF.

The sample holds a few counts of this clonotype. The V gene is TRBV7-9, the J gene TRBJ2-1; D gene ambiguous. The CDR3 is made up of 11 amino acids. Per the germline V gene, CDR1 is SEHNR and CDR2 is FQNEAQ (reference sequence). The V end was cut by 4 bases, the J end by 15 bases, with 13 bases between. The CDR3 protein is CASSSYPEWFF. CDR3 coding DNA: TGTGCCAGCAGCTCGTACCCCGAGTGGTTCTTC. Looking up the rest from reference TRBV7-9 and TRBJ2-1 gives the full variable domain: DTGVSQNPRHKITKRGQNVTFRCDPISEHNRLYWYRQTLGQGPEFLTYFQNEAQLEKSRLLSDRFSAERPKGSFSTLEIQRTEQGDSAMYLCASSSYPEWFFGPGTRLTVL.

The chain recombines TRBV6-1 with TRBJ2-2; 8 positions match TRBD1. Trimming at V came to 11 bases and at J to 7 bases, leaving 18 bases not matched to a gene. CDR1 and CDR2 (germline): MNHNS, SASEGT. The CDR3 spans 16 residues. The CDR3 DNA follows: TGTGCCGGTACAGGGGGAGGTACAGGGGTAATCGGGGAGCTGTTTTTT. Its protein is CAGTGGGTGVIGELFF.

The table lists this clonotype with many counts. The genes are TRBV12-3 or TRBV12-4 and TRBJ1-1; D is unresolved. V lost 8 bases, J lost 3 bases, and 16 bases lay in between. CDR3 length: 14 residues. The CDR3 coding sequence is TGTGCCAGCCGTTCTAGCGGGTTTGACACTGAAGCTTTCTTT. Protein: CASRSSGFDTEAFF.

The chain joins TRBV6-1 to TRBJ2-5; D is possibly TRBD2 (5 bases). Germline assignment: CDR1 MNHNS and CDR2 SASEGT. V lost 4 bases, J lost 2 bases, and 8 bases lay in between. This CDR3 contains 13 residues. This CDR3 is CASSVREQETQYF. CDR3 bases: TGTGCCAGCAGTGTCCGGGAACAAGAGACCCAGTACTTC.

This clonotype was picked up many times. The rearrangement joins TRBV7-2 to TRBJ2-3; 10 bases line up with TRBD2. There are 16 residues in the CDR3. J was trimmed by 4 bases and V by 1 base; bases with no gene match: 5. Germline V gene data show CDR1 as SGHTA and CDR2 as FQGNSA. The CDR3: CASSLELAGPADTQYF. For the CDR3, the DNA is TGTGCCAGCAGCTTAGAACTAGCGGGGCCGGCAGATACGCAGTATTTT.

The chain has TRBV7-2 and TRBJ1-1; D perhaps matches TRBD1 (5 bases). This CDR3 has 13 residues. The ends were cut back, 3 bases at V and 5 bases at J, with 10 bases in the middle. Germline V gene sequence: CDR1 SGHTA, CDR2 FQGNSA. The CDR3 loop reads CASSFIGDTEAFF. DNA of the CDR3: TGTGCCAGCAGCTTTATAGGGGATACTGAAGCTTTCTTT.

This clonotype was observed a few times. The chain recombines TRBV7-2 with TRBJ1-4, with D hard to call. Trimming shortened V by 5 bases and J by 4 bases, and 14 bases separated the two germline ends. The CDR3 consists of 15 residues. Germline CDR1 and CDR2: SGHTA and FQGNSA. The CDR3 sequence: CASSLLGLLNEKLFF. CDR3 sequence (DNA): TGTGCCAGCAGCCTTTTGGGTCTCCTTAATGAAAAACTGTTTTTT. Full variable domain (missing parts from reference TRBV7-2 and TRBJ1-4): GAGVSQSPSNKVTEKGKDVELRCDPISGHTALYWYRQSLGQGLEFLIYFQGNSAPDKSGLPSDRFSAERTGGSVSTLTIQRTQQEDSAVYLCASSLLGLLNEKLFFGSGTQLSVL.